This entry lists 26 T cell receptor beta chains sequenced from one sample in a study of blood T cell repertoires in COVID-19. Data came from immunoSEQ multiplex PCR; TCRdb stores just in-frame clones and leaves some out. The sample has under 250,000 clones, around 80% seen once. Sequencing input: peripheral blood. Source of these receptors: a man aged 35 to 55 with active or convalescent COVID-19.

The chain is built from TRBV2 and TRBJ2-3, with a possible D match to TRBD2 (6 bases). The germline V gene encodes CDR1 SNHLY and CDR2 FYNNEI. This CDR3 contains 14 residues. V lost 0 bases, J lost 6 bases, and 10 bases lay in between. The CDR3 DNA follows: TGTGCCAGCAGTGAAGCGGGAGGAGGGGATACGCAGTATTTT. This translates into CASSEAGGGDTQYF.

The rearrangement joins TRBV30 to TRBJ1-5, with 11 bases identical to TRBD1. Germline loops: CDR1 GTSNPN, CDR2 SVGIG (reference sequence). V was pared by 4 bases and J by 6 bases, with 2 bases of the junction left unmatched. This CDR3 has 13 residues. CDR3 in amino acids: CAWNGQGAQPQHF. For the CDR3, the DNA is TGTGCCTGGAACGGACAGGGGGCTCAGCCCCAGCATTTT. The full variable domain, its missing parts supplied by reference TRBV30 and TRBJ1-5, is SQTIHQWPATLVQPVGSPLSLECTVEGTSNPNLYWYRQAAGRGLQLLFYSVGIGQISSEVPQNLSASRPQDRQFILSSKKLLLSDSGFYLCAWNGQGAQPQHFGDGTRLSIL.

This clone was seen a single time. V gene TRBV10-3 combines with J gene TRBJ2-2, with D tentatively TRBD2 (5 bases). Trimming shortened V by 5 bases and J by 8 bases, and 6 bases separated the two germline ends. This CDR3 has 11 amino acids. In germline, CDR1 is ENHRY, CDR2 SYGVKD. CDR3 nucleotides: TGTGCCATCAGTCGAGGGGGGGAGCTGTTTTTT. As protein: CAISRGGELFF.

J is TRBJ2-3 and V is TRBV5-4; D may be TRBD1 (5 bases). The CDR3 totals 17 residues. Looked up from germline, CDR1 is SGHNT and CDR2 is YYREEE (reference sequence). The germline V and J ends were trimmed by 0 bases and 0 bases, with 14 bases remaining between them. Here the CDR3 reads CASSLENRISSTDTQYF. DNA for the CDR3: TGTGCCAGCAGCTTGGAAAACAGGATCTCTAGCACAGATACGCAGTATTTT.

The rearrangement uses TRBV27 and TRBJ1-2; TRBD1 matches at 8 bases. Germline CDR1 MNHEY, CDR2 SMNVEV (reference sequence). V lost 6 bases, J lost 5 bases, and 5 bases stayed unmatched. The CDR3 runs to 13 residues. CDR3 amino acids: CASRQGGDYGYTF. DNA of the CDR3: TGTGCCAGCAGACAGGGGGGTGATTATGGCTACACCTTC.

Only one count was recorded for this clone. V gene TRBV3-1 (or the pseudogene TRBV3-2) combines with J gene TRBJ1-1; 8 bases line up with TRBD1. Per the germline V gene, CDR1 is LGHDT and CDR2 is YNNKEL (reference sequence). The V gene end was trimmed by 5 bases and the J gene end by 11 bases; junction bases not matched to a gene: 7. The CDR3 spans 12 residues. CDR3 residues: CASSKTGQVAFF. Written as DNA, the CDR3 is TGTGCCAGCAGCAAGACGGGACAGGTGGCTTTCTTT.

This clone was observed a single time. V and J are TRBV24-1 and TRBJ2-1, with D perhaps matching TRBD2 (5 bases). The germline gives CDR1 KGHDR, CDR2 SFDVKD. The CDR3 has 16 residues. V gave up 0 bases and J gave up 0 bases, with 8 bases separating them. CDR3 loop: CATSDLLATSYNEQFF. The CDR3 region has the DNA TGTGCCACCAGTGATTTGCTAGCCACCTCCTACAATGAGCAGTTCTTC.

The chain recombines TRBV30 with TRBJ1-4; D is unclear. Germline CDR1 reads GTSNPN; CDR2 reads SVGIG (reference sequence). Trimming removed 4 bases at V and 2 bases at J, with 11 bases between. The CDR3 spans 14 residues. The CDR3 here is CAWNPPQTNEKLFF. For the CDR3, the DNA is TGTGCCTGGAACCCTCCCCAGACTAATGAAAAACTGTTTTTT.

V usage is TRBV7-9 and J usage is TRBJ2-6; D is unresolved. This CDR3 is built from 18 residues. The germline V gene has CDR1 SEHNR and CDR2 FQNEAQ (reference sequence). Trimming stripped 5 bases from V and 0 bases from J, with 17 bases between. CDR3 loop: CASSGHRRSSSGANVLTF. In nucleotides, the CDR3 is TGTGCCAGCAGCGGCCACAGACGGTCCAGCTCTGGGGCCAACGTCCTGACTTTC. The whole variable domain, filled in from reference TRBV7-9 and TRBJ2-6, reads DTGVSQNPRHKITKRGQNVTFRCDPISEHNRLYWYRQTLGQGPEFLTYFQNEAQLEKSRLLSDRFSAERPKGSFSTLEIQRTEQGDSAMYLCASSGHRRSSSGANVLTFGAGSRLTVL.

The V gene is TRBV19, the J gene TRBJ2-3; 11 nucleotides align to TRBD2. Germline V gene sequence: CDR1 LNHDA, CDR2 SQIVND (reference sequence). The CDR3 sequence is 18 residues long. V dropped 5 bases and J dropped 0; count of bases not matched to a gene: 10. The chain's CDR3 is CASSVGTSGLPSTDTQYF. CDR3 in DNA: TGTGCCAGTAGTGTAGGGACTAGCGGATTACCTAGCACAGATACGCAGTATTTT.

The V gene is TRBV18, the J gene TRBJ2-3; 8 bases agree with TRBD2. This CDR3 comprises 16 residues. V lost 2 bases and J lost 1; bases outside the gene matches: 5. CDR1 KGHSH and CDR2 LQKENI come from the germline V gene. CDR3: CASSPTSTSGTDTQYF. In DNA, the CDR3 is TGTGCCAGCTCACCAACTTCGACTAGCGGCACAGATACGCAGTATTTT.

V usage is TRBV6-2 or TRBV6-3 and J usage is TRBJ2-1, with 8 positions matching TRBD1. The CDR3 runs to 15 residues. Germline values: CDR1 MNHEY, CDR2 SVGEGT. V gave up 2 bases and J gave up 3 bases; unmatched junction bases: 3. CDR3 protein: CASSYRTGYYNEQFF. Written as DNA, the CDR3 is TGTGCCAGCAGTTACCGGACAGGGTACTACAATGAGCAGTTCTTC.

The CDR3 region is CASSPRAGLADNEQFF. The CDR3 nucleotides read TGTGCCAGCAGCCCCAGAGCGGGACTAGCGGACAATGAGCAGTTCTTC. The chain is built from TRBV4-2 and TRBJ2-1; 11 nucleotides align to TRBD2. The CDR3 contains 16 residues. CDR1 and CDR2 (germline): LGHNA, YNFKEQ. With V trimmed by 4 bases and J by 5 bases, 7 bases remained unmatched.

This chain uses TRBV5-1 with TRBJ1-2, with TRBD1 matching 7 bases. Germline V lookup: CDR1 SGHRS, CDR2 YFSETQ. Trimming at V came to 0 bases and at J to 4 bases, leaving 6 bases not matched to a gene. The CDR3 extends over 15 amino acids. The CDR3 sequence: CASSLDGTAIYGYTF. The CDR3 region has the DNA TGCGCCAGCAGCTTGGACGGGACAGCTATCTATGGCTACACCTTC.

The chain is built from TRBV11-2 and TRBJ2-7; TRBD2 matches 11 bases. Looked up from germline, CDR1 is SGHAT and CDR2 is FQNNGV. V lost 1 base to trimming and J lost 5 bases; unmatched junction nucleotides: 1. The CDR3 runs 14 residues. The CDR3 DNA reads TGTGCCAGCAGCTTAGTAGCGGGGGGGAACGAGCAGTACTTC. Protein: CASSLVAGGNEQYF. The whole variable domain, remainder taken from reference TRBV11-2 and TRBJ2-7, is EAGVAQSPRYKIIEKRQSVAFWCNPISGHATLYWYQQILGQGPKLLIQFQNNGVVDDSQLPKDRFSAERLKGVDSTLKIQPAKLEDSAVYLCASSLVAGGNEQYFGPGTRLTVT.

The gene calls are TRBV28 and TRBJ1-2, with D perhaps TRBD1 (6 bases). Trimming took 8 bases from V and 6 from J, leaving 13 bases between them. This CDR3 contains 12 residues. Per the germline V gene, CDR1 is MDHEN and CDR2 is SYDVKM. CDR3 in DNA: TGTGCCAGCTTGATACACAGGGATGGCTACACCTTC. It yields the protein CASLIHRDGYTF.

This clone was found once. The chain combines TRBV7-6 with TRBJ2-2; 8 bases agree with TRBD2. The V gene end was trimmed by 2 bases and the J gene end by 7 bases; junction bases not matched to a gene: 3. The CDR3 runs 14 residues. In germline, CDR1 is SGHVS, CDR2 FNYEAQ. CDR3: CASSLKSGGGELFF. The CDR3 DNA is TGTGCCAGCAGCTTAAAGAGCGGGGGCGGGGAGCTGTTTTTT.

The chain is built from TRBV11-3 and TRBJ1-6; no clear D gene. In germline, CDR1 is SGHNT, CDR2 YENEEA. With 7 bases removed from V and 9 bases from J, the gap between germline ends came to 16 bases. The CDR3 totals 14 residues. CDR3 nucleotide sequence: TGTGCCAGCACCCGACGGGGTTCCATTTCACCCCTCCACTTT. Protein product: CASTRRGSISPLHF.

The chain carries TRBV6-2 or TRBV6-3 and TRBJ2-2; perhaps TRBD1 as D (6 bases). The CDR3 extends over 16 amino acids. Germline V gene lookup returns CDR1 MNHEY and CDR2 SVGEGT. Trimming removed 2 bases from V and 0 bases from J, with 10 bases in between. DNA for the CDR3: TGTGCCAGCAGTTACCGGACAGCCGCGAACACCGGGGAGCTGTTTTTT. Translating it yields CASSYRTAANTGELFF.

This chain connects TRBV3-1 (or the pseudogene TRBV3-2) to TRBJ1-5; D ambiguous. The CDR3 has 13 residues. V was clipped by 4 bases and J by 7 bases, with 11 bases between them. Germline values: CDR1 LGHDT, CDR2 YNNKEL (reference sequence). Written as DNA, the CDR3 is TGTGCCAGCAGCCTGGGCACGGTCCAGCCCCAGCATTTT. This encodes CASSLGTVQPQHF.

This sequence joins TRBV5-1 and TRBJ2-5; D remains unclear. This CDR3 spans 18 amino acids. Germline V gene lookup returns CDR1 SGHRS and CDR2 YFSETQ. V lost 4 bases and J 1 base, leaving 23 bases between the germline ends. CDR3 nucleotide sequence: TGCGCCAGCAGCCCCCGCGTCAGGATACCACCATTCCAAGAGACCCAGTACTTC. Its translation is CASSPRVRIPPFQETQYF. Filled out from reference TRBV5-1 and TRBJ2-5, the complete variable domain reads KAGVTQTPRYLIKTRGQQVTLSCSPISGHRSVSWYQQTPGQGLQFLFEYFSETQRNKGNFPGRFSGRQFSNSRSEMNVSTLELGDSALYLCASSPRVRIPPFQETQYFGPGTRLLVL.

J is TRBJ1-5 and V is TRBV12-5; 7 bases line up with TRBD1. The V gene end was trimmed by 6 bases and the J gene end by 3 bases; junction bases not matched to a gene: 5. The germline CDR1 and CDR2 sequences are LGHNT and FRNRAP. This CDR3 spans 14 amino acids. DNA for the CDR3: TGTGCTAGTGGAGCAGGGGGTGTCAATCAGCCCCAGCATTTT. As protein: CASGAGGVNQPQHF. Complete variable domain (other parts from reference TRBV12-5 and TRBJ1-5): DARVTQTPRHKVTEMGQEVTMRCQPILGHNTVFWYRQTMMQGLELLAYFRNRAPLDDSGMPKDRFSAEMPDATLATLKIQPSEPRDSAVYFCASGAGGVNQPQHFGDGTRLSIL.

The V and J genes are TRBV5-3 and TRBJ2-4; perhaps TRBD1 as D (6 bases). TRBV5-3 is recorded as an ORF, its role being uncertain. The ends were cut back, 1 base at V and 2 bases at J, with 10 bases in the middle. There are 15 residues in the CDR3. This CDR3 reads CARSLFTGTKNIQYF. The CDR3 DNA reads as TGTGCCAGAAGCTTGTTTACAGGGACCAAAAACATTCAGTACTTC.

The chain carries TRBV5-6 and TRBJ1-6; TRBD1 might be the D (5 bases). The CDR3 is 12 amino acids. V was clipped by 2 bases and J by 8 bases, with 5 bases between them. Germline V CDR1 and CDR2: SGHDT, YYEEEE. CDR3 residues: CASSFRDSPLHF. CDR3 nucleotides: TGTGCCAGCAGCTTCAGGGATTCACCCCTCCACTTT.

The chain couples TRBV19 to TRBJ1-1; 9 nucleotides agree with TRBD1. CDR3 size: 15 residues. V dropped 9 bases and J dropped 0; count of bases not matched to a gene: 8. Germline CDR1 and CDR2: LNHDA and SQIVND (reference sequence). The CDR3 nucleotides are TGTGCCAGCGGACAGGGGCGTGGGATGAACACTGAAGCTTTCTTT. It specifies CASGQGRGMNTEAFF.

In its sample, this clone was seen once. The CDR3 spells CASSVGIQGSSPLHF. CDR3 in DNA: TGTGCCAGCAGCGTAGGTATACAGGGGAGCTCACCCCTCCACTTT. The V and J genes are TRBV9 and TRBJ1-6; 7 nucleotides match TRBD1. V gave up 0 bases and J gave up 10 bases; unmatched junction bases: 7. Per germline, CDR1 SGDLS and CDR2 YYNGEE. The CDR3 totals 15 residues.